The 18 T cell receptor beta chains given below trace back to one sample, sequenced in a study of shared clonotypes between healthy human individuals. Naive CD8 cells were CD45RO-negative, positively selected for CCR7, excluding terminally differentiated effector memory CD45RA+ cells. Here immunoSEQ multiplex PCR was the method, and the copy in TCRdb shows in-frame clones only, minus some. Here the sample spans roughly 1,800,000 clones, just under 95% being singletons. Sequencing input: naive CD8+ T cells sorted from blood. These receptors were collected from a man between 18 and 35 years old in good health.

On this clone: Other nucleotide sequences in the sample specify the same CDR3. This sequence joins TRBV2 and TRBJ2-7; D gene unclear. V lost 2 bases, J lost 1 base, and 3 bases lay in between. This CDR3 has 12 residues. CDR1 and CDR2 from the germline V gene are SNHLY and FYNNEI. The CDR3 DNA reads TGTGCCAGCAGTGAAAGTTCCTACGAGCAGTACTTC. Protein: CASSESSYEQYF.

On this clone: Different DNA sequences within this sample yield the same CDR3. This chain uses TRBV7-9 with TRBJ1-1, with TRBD1 matching over 8 bases. V was clipped by 5 bases and J by 4 bases; unmatched bases: 3. This CDR3 comprises 13 residues. The germline V gene encodes CDR1 SEHNR and CDR2 FQNEAQ (reference sequence). CDR3 in amino acids: CASSPGTGTEAFF. Written as DNA, the CDR3 is TGTGCCAGCAGCCCGGGGACAGGCACTGAAGCTTTCTTT. The full variable domain, completed using reference TRBV7-9 and TRBJ1-1, is DTGVSQNPRHKITKRGQNVTFRCDPISEHNRLYWYRQTLGQGPEFLTYFQNEAQLEKSRLLSDRFSAERPKGSFSTLEIQRTEQGDSAMYLCASSPGTGTEAFFGQGTRLTVV.

This clone was recorded only once. DNA of the CDR3: TGTGCCAGCAGTTTAAGGGGACTAGGAGAAAATCAGCCCCAGCATTTT. This codes for CASSLRGLGENQPQHF. The chain employs TRBV28 and TRBJ1-5; the D gene is possibly TRBD1 (5 bases). CDR1 MDHEN and CDR2 SYDVKM come from the germline V gene. The CDR3 loop spans 16 amino acids. V lost 2 bases to trimming and J lost 4 bases, with 15 bases between them.

A remark on this clone: Other DNA variants within this sample encode the same CDR3. The rearrangement uses TRBV6-5 and TRBJ2-7; 12 nucleotides line up with TRBD1. Per the germline V gene, CDR1 is MNHEY and CDR2 is SVGAGI. The V segment lost 6 bases and the J segment 5 bases; nucleotides outside the gene matches: 5. The CDR3 spans 14 residues. Here the CDR3 DNA reads TGTGCCAGCAGCTCCGGGACAGGGGGCGACGAGCAGTACTTC. Protein sequence: CASSSGTGGDEQYF.

Here the CDR3 reads CASSDPMQTQYF. In DNA form, the CDR3 reads TGTGCCAGCAGCGACCCTATGCAGACCCAGTACTTC. The gene calls are TRBV7-9 and TRBJ2-5; D unclear. Trimming removed 5 bases at V and 6 bases at J, with 10 bases between. The CDR3 consists of 12 residues. Germline CDR1 SEHNR, CDR2 FQNEAQ (reference sequence). The complete variable domain, with remaining parts taken from reference TRBV7-9 and TRBJ2-5, reads DTGVSQNPRHKITKRGQNVTFRCDPISEHNRLYWYRQTLGQGPEFLTYFQNEAQLEKSRLLSDRFSAERPKGSFSTLEIQRTEQGDSAMYLCASSDPMQTQYFGPGTRLLVL.

This chain links TRBV5-4 with TRBJ2-2; the match to TRBD2 covers 11 bases. After removal of 4 bases from V and 2 bases from J, the junction contained 7 bases not matched to a gene. From germline, CDR1 is SGHNT and CDR2 YYREEE (reference sequence). The CDR3 loop spans 17 amino acids. The CDR3 nucleotides read TGTGCCAGCAGCACATCGGGACTAGCGGAAAACACCGGGGAGCTGTTTTTT. This translates into CASSTSGLAENTGELFF.

The table lists this clone with a count of one. This chain joins TRBV11-2 and TRBJ2-5; possible D gene TRBD1, 6 bases. The CDR3 consists of 18 residues. CDR1 and CDR2 from the germline V gene are SGHAT and FQNNGV. With 6 bases removed from V and 0 bases from J, the gap between germline ends came to 23 bases. The CDR3 sequence is CASRHPARQDTYQETQYF. The CDR3 bases are TGTGCCAGCAGACACCCGGCTAGACAGGACACGTACCAAGAGACCCAGTACTTC.

The chain carries TRBV11-3 and TRBJ2-2; D perhaps matches TRBD2 (5 bases). The CDR3 sequence is 13 residues long. Germline CDR1 is SGHNT and CDR2 is YENEEA. V was trimmed by 5 bases and J by 5 bases, leaving 9 bases between them. DNA for the CDR3: TGTGCCAGCAGCCTTCCGGGGACCGGGGAGCTGTTTTTT. Protein: CASSLPGTGELFF.

This clone was detected once. The rearrangement uses TRBV4-3 and TRBJ2-1, with D possibly matching TRBD2 (6 bases). The germline V gene has CDR1 LGHNA and CDR2 YSLEER. Trimming removed 4 bases at V and 0 bases at J, with 7 bases between. The CDR3 length is 14 residues. CDR3 loop: CASSRGVSYNEQFF. The DNA for the CDR3 is TGCGCCAGCAGCCGGGGGGTCTCCTACAATGAGCAGTTCTTC.

The chain has TRBV6-5 and TRBJ2-6; D unresolved. Germline loops: CDR1 MNHEY, CDR2 SVGAGI. With 5 bases removed from V and 9 bases from J, the gap between germline ends came to 8 bases. The CDR3 has 12 residues. This CDR3 reads CASSTDLNVLTF. The CDR3 DNA follows: TGTGCCAGCAGTACGGACCTCAACGTCCTGACTTTC.

The chain recombines TRBV7-9 with TRBJ2-2, with D perhaps matching TRBD1 (6 bases). Trimming stripped 6 bases from V and 4 bases from J, with 21 bases between. The CDR3 loop spans 17 amino acids. Germline V gene lookup returns CDR1 SEHNR and CDR2 FQNEAQ (reference sequence). CDR3 sequence reads: CASSSAGAGVGTGELFF. CDR3 coding DNA: TGTGCCAGCAGTTCCGCAGGGGCAGGGGTAGGCACCGGGGAGCTGTTTTTT.

The CDR3 loop is CASSSFSGMLGDTQYF. The DNA for the CDR3 is TGTGCCAGCAGCTCCTTTAGCGGGATGCTAGGAGATACGCAGTATTTT. The chain links TRBV7-2 to TRBJ2-3; 8 bases map to TRBD2. Losses at the gene ends were 4 bases for V and 5 bases for J; bases not matched to a gene: 11. Germline V gives CDR1 SGHTA, CDR2 FQGNSA. The CDR3 runs to 16 residues.

The chain employs TRBV15 and TRBJ1-5; D is possibly TRBD1 (6 bases). CDR1 and CDR2 (germline): LNHNV, YYDKDF (reference sequence). Trimming cost V 2 bases and J 0 bases, with 17 bases left between them. The CDR3 covers 18 residues. CDR3 nucleotides: TGTGCCACCAGCAGAAACCTCCGGACAGAATATAGCAATCAGCCCCAGCATTTT. Its translation: CATSRNLRTEYSNQPQHF.

This sequence joins TRBV19 and TRBJ2-2; D may be TRBD1 (5 bases). The CDR3 spans 12 residues. V lost 8 bases and J 4 bases, leaving 8 bases between the germline ends. CDR1 LNHDA and CDR2 SQIVND come from the germline V gene (reference sequence). This CDR3 reads CASVRATGELFF. CDR3 DNA: TGTGCCAGTGTCAGGGCCACCGGGGAGCTGTTTTTT.

The chain couples TRBV6-6 to TRBJ1-1; D gene ambiguous. Germline CDR1 is MNHNY and CDR2 is SVGAGI (reference sequence). Trimming took 5 bases from V and 6 from J, leaving 19 bases between them. CDR3 size: 15 residues. CDR3 amino acids: CASSSYTSGMAEAFF. DNA for the CDR3: TGTGCCAGCAGTAGTTACACCTCCGGGATGGCTGAAGCTTTCTTT.

The chain combines TRBV5-1 with TRBJ2-7; D is uncertain. The V and J ends lost 3 bases and 6 bases respectively, with 13 bases between them. CDR1 and CDR2 (germline): SGHRS, YFSETQ. The CDR3 sequence is 13 residues long. The CDR3 DNA sequence: TGCGCCAGCAGCTCGAGTAGCCGCTCCGAGCAGTACTTC. Residues: CASSSSSRSEQYF.

CDR3 loop: CARSPREREVYEQYF. CDR3 in DNA: TGTGCCAGAAGCCCCAGGGAGCGGGAGGTTTACGAGCAGTACTTC. The chain employs TRBV5-3 and TRBJ2-7; 9 nucleotides align to TRBD2. TRBV5-3 is an open reading frame whose function is uncertain. This CDR3 is 15 amino acids long. The V and J ends lost 4 bases and 4 bases, in that order; junction bases with no gene match: 9.

The V and J genes are TRBV7-9 and TRBJ2-1, with TRBD2 as a possible D gene (6 bases). CDR3 length: 15 amino acids. Per the germline V gene, CDR1 is SEHNR and CDR2 is FQNEAQ (reference sequence). Trimming left V 5 bases short and J 5 bases short, with 16 bases between. CDR3 protein: CASSLTVGLNNEQFF. Here the CDR3 DNA reads TGTGCCAGCAGCCTCACAGTGGGACTGAACAATGAGCAGTTCTTC.